A selection of T cell receptor beta chains follows, all from one sample in a study of blood T cells in healthy people across ages. TCRdb reanalysed the 5' RACE reads using MiXCR and keeps one entry per CDR3 protein. The table has approximately 780,000 distinct CDR3 sequences, around a quarter seen once. The sample was also linked to a second study, of T cells of mothers and their children.

Sequenced: blood. These TCRs come from a boy aged 5-17 years in good health. The CDR3 runs from the conserved cysteine through the conserved F or W. Each record gives: J gene, clone size, CDR3 length, D gene, V gene, CDR3 DNA, CDR3 protein. D genes are given only for firm matches. Size tells how often a clone was seen (once, few, many) or the class of an expanded clone, and some rows leave it out.

>TRBJ2-4|few|16|-|TRBV6-4
TGTGCCAGCAGTGATCGCAGTATGCTAGCCAAAAACATTCAGTACTTC
CASSDRSMLAKNIQYF
>TRBJ1-3|-|15|TRBD1|TRBV20-1
TGCAGTGCCGTAAGACAGGGGGTTAGCGACGGCACCATATATTTT
CSAVRQGVSDGTIYF
>TRBJ1-4|-|16|-|TRBV9
TGTGCCAGCAGCGTAGAAATTGGAGGTGATTACGAAAAACTGTTTTTT
CASSVEIGGDYEKLFF
>TRBJ2-5|few|15|TRBD2|TRBV7-2
TGTGCCAGCAGCCCGTCACTAGCGCGGGGGGAGACCCAGTACTTC
CASSPSLARGETQYF
>TRBJ1-1|many|12|-|TRBV12-3/TRBV12-4
TGTGCCAGCAGCTTAGGGGGGGCTGAAGCTTTCTTT
CASSLGGAEAFF
>TRBJ2-5|-|14|TRBD1|TRBV4-2
TGTGCCAGCAGCCAACAACAGGGGGAAGAGACCCAGTACTTC
CASSQQQGEETQYF
>TRBJ2-2|-|13|-|TRBV27
TGTGCCAGCAGTTTTAAGGGTACCGGGGAGCTGTTTTTT
CASSFKGTGELFF
>TRBJ2-5|-|20|TRBD1|TRBV7-3
TGTGCCAGCAGCCTAACCGGGACAGGGGGTCGACGTGGGGACCAAGAGACCCAGTACTTC
CASSLTGTGGRRGDQETQYF
>TRBJ1-2|-|13|-|TRBV7-2
TGTGCCTGCAAGGCCGGTCCTAACTATGGCTACACCTTC
CACKAGPNYGYTF
>TRBJ1-2|-|13|TRBD1|TRBV20-1
TGCAGTGCTAGAGACGGGACAGGATGGGGCTACACCTTC
CSARDGTGWGYTF
>TRBJ1-1|-|14|-|TRBV27
TGTGCCAGCAGCCTGAATCTCCAGGACACTGAAGCTTTCTTT
CASSLNLQDTEAFF
>TRBJ2-7|-|13|TRBD1|TRBV20-1
TGCAGTGCTAGCCGGGACAGGGCCCACGAGCAGTACTTC
CSASRDRAHEQYF
>TRBJ2-5|-|15|TRBD2|TRBV5-1
TGCGCCAGCAGCTCTCCGGGACTAGTGGGAGAGACCCAGTACTTC
CASSSPGLVGETQYF
>TRBJ1-1|few|15|-|TRBV4-1
TGCGCCAGCAGCCGGTCTGATTGGGGAGAACCTGAAGCTTTCTTT
CASSRSDWGEPEAFF
>TRBJ2-1|many|16|-|TRBV3-1
TGTGCCAGCAGCCCTCACACCGGGACACCCTACAATGAGCAGTTCTTC
CASSPHTGTPYNEQFF
>TRBJ2-3|-|13|-|TRBV12-3/TRBV12-4
TGTGCCACCCCGGACACATACACAGATACGCAGTATTTT
CATPDTYTDTQYF
>TRBJ2-6|-|15|-|TRBV6-6
TGTGCCAGCAGTTACCGACTGGGAGGGGCCAACGTCCTGACTTTC
CASSYRLGGANVLTF
>TRBJ2-7|-|15|-|TRBV28
TGTGCCAGCAGCCCCTTAAGTCGAACCTTCTACGAGCAGTACTTC
CASSPLSRTFYEQYF
>TRBJ2-3|-|14|TRBD2|TRBV27
TGTGCCAGCAGTTTCGGGGGGTGGACAGATACGCAGTATTTT
CASSFGGWTDTQYF
>TRBJ1-3|once|12|-|TRBV10-3
TGTGCCACCCTAACGCCAGGAAACACCATATATTTT
CATLTPGNTIYF
>TRBJ1-1|many|12|-|TRBV10-3
TGTGCCATCAGTGACAGCAACACTGAAGCTTTCTTT
CAISDSNTEAFF
>TRBJ1-5|-|15|-|TRBV7-8
TGTGCCAGCAGCTCACGGACCGGTAGCAATCAGCCCCAGCATTTT
CASSSRTGSNQPQHF
>TRBJ1-2|-|14|-|TRBV20-1
TGCAGTGCTAGGGTGACGGGCGATAACTATGGCTACACCTTC
CSARVTGDNYGYTF
>TRBJ2-3|-|14|-|TRBV9
TGTGCCAGCAGCGCCGACAGTTTCTCCGATACGCAGTATTTT
CASSADSFSDTQYF
>TRBJ2-3|-|15|TRBD2|TRBV12-5
TGTGCTAGTGCCAAATCGGGACTAGCTGCAGATACGCAGTATTTT
CASAKSGLAADTQYF
>TRBJ2-5|-|16|-|TRBV6-5
TGTGCCAGCAGTTACGCGGACAAGCTGGGGGGAGAGACCCAGTACTTC
CASSYADKLGGETQYF
>TRBJ1-2|-|14|TRBD1|TRBV3-1
TGTGCCAGCAGCCAAGGACAGGGAGCTCGAGGCTACACCTTC
CASSQGQGARGYTF
>TRBJ2-3|-|17|-|TRBV4-1
TGCGCCAGCAGCCAAGAGTTGCGGTCGCGCCTCACAGATACGCAGTATTTT
CASSQELRSRLTDTQYF
>TRBJ2-1|-|15|TRBD1|TRBV5-1
TGCGCCAGCAGTACAGGGGGGACATCCTACAATGAGCAGTTCTTC
CASSTGGTSYNEQFF
>TRBJ2-3|few|17|-|TRBV5-1
TGCGCCAGCAGCTTGGTGGGGGGTCGACCCGGCACAGATACGCAGTATTTT
CASSLVGGRPGTDTQYF
>TRBJ1-1|few|13|TRBD1|TRBV29-1
TGCAGCGTTCCTAGGACAGGGGATTCGGGCGCTTTCTTT
CSVPRTGDSGAFF
>TRBJ2-5|-|14|TRBD2|TRBV20-1
TGCAGTGCTCCGACGACTAGCGGCCAAGAGACCCAGTACTTC
CSAPTTSGQETQYF
>TRBJ2-1|-|15|TRBD2|TRBV20-1
TGCAGTGCTAGAGGTGCGGGGGGGGCCTACAATGAGCAGTTCTTC
CSARGAGGAYNEQFF
>TRBJ2-5|-|9|-|TRBV20-1
TGCAGTGCTAGAGATCTCGGGCTCTTC
CSARDLGLF
>TRBJ1-2|-|14|-|TRBV29-1
TGCAGCACAACACGGGCAGGGACTAACTATGGCTACACCTTC
CSTTRAGTNYGYTF
>TRBJ2-2|-|13|-|TRBV12-3/TRBV12-4
TGTGCCATTACGCGGGTTAACACCGGGGAGCTGTTTTTT
CAITRVNTGELFF
>TRBJ2-5|-|12|-|TRBV29-1
TGCAGCGCCCTAATCCAACAAGAGACCCAGTACTTC
CSALIQQETQYF
>TRBJ2-6|-|17|-|TRBV15
TGTGCCACCAGCAGAGATCGGACGAGCTCTGGGGCCAACGTCCTGACTTTC
CATSRDRTSSGANVLTF
>TRBJ2-4|few|18|-|TRBV20-1
TGCAGTGCACCCCGGAGGGGGGGAAATCCCCTGGCCAAAAACATTCAGTACTTC
CSAPRRGGNPLAKNIQYF
>TRBJ2-4|-|14|-|TRBV5-1
TGCGCCAGCAGCCCACTCGTCCATCGGAACATTCAGTACTTC
CASSPLVHRNIQYF
>TRBJ2-7|few|13|-|TRBV20-1
TGCAGTGCTACGGACAACGGCCCTATGCAGCAGTACTTC
CSATDNGPMQQYF
>TRBJ2-7|-|15|-|TRBV11-2
TGTGCCAGCAGCCTTGTTAGTGGGTACACCTACGAGCAGTACTTC
CASSLVSGYTYEQYF
>TRBJ2-3|few|18|TRBD2|TRBV12-3/TRBV12-4
TGTGCCAGCAGTTCGCGCGGACTAGCGGGGGTCCTCACTGATACGCAGTATTTT
CASSSRGLAGVLTDTQYF